Listed below are T cell receptor beta chains from one sample, sequenced in a study of T cells in Graves' hyperthyroidism and ophthalmopathy. MiXCR, applied by TCRdb to the multiplex PCR reads, yields one record per CDR3 protein. The table lists 550,000 to 600,000 distinct CDR3 sequences, approximately 16% of them singletons, with around 18% in the top ten. Specimen: blood. These receptor sequences come from a woman under 30 with Graves' hyperthyroidism. Both conserved end residues are part of each CDR3. The D gene is left open where the match is weak. Some rows mark clone size as missing; the rest say once, few, many or name a class of expanded clone.

j_call v_call clone_size d_call cdr3_nt cdr3_aa
TRBJ1-6 TRBV4-1 few . TGCGCCAGCAGCCAAGAGGAGGGGTGGAATTCACCCCTCCACTTT CASSQEEGWNSPLHF
TRBJ2-7 TRBV27 many TRBD2 TGTGCCAGCAGTTATCAGGGACTAGCGGGAGGTTACGAGCAGTACTTC CASSYQGLAGGYEQYF
TRBJ1-5 TRBV3-1 . . TGTGCCAGCAGCGAAAGGGGGGCCGGAGATCAGCCCCAGCATTTT CASSERGAGDQPQHF
TRBJ2-1 TRBV12-3/TRBV12-4 . TRBD2 TGTGCCAGCAGAACAGGACCGGGGGGGTACAATGAGCAGTTCTTC CASRTGPGGYNEQFF
TRBJ1-5 TRBV20-1 . TRBD1 TGCAGTGCTAGGGGACAGGGTGGGCAGCCCCAGCATTTT CSARGQGGQPQHF
TRBJ2-5 TRBV5-1 . TRBD1 TGCGCCAGCAGCTCGACAGGGGCTGAAGAGACCCAGTACTTC CASSSTGAEETQYF
TRBJ2-5 TRBV2 many TRBD2 TGTGCCAGCAGTACAGGACTAGCGGGGAATCAAGAGACCCAGTACTTC CASSTGLAGNQETQYF
TRBJ1-4 TRBV19 . TRBD1 TGTGCCAGTACCTCATTCCGGGACAGAGAAAAACTGTTTTTT CASTSFRDREKLFF
TRBJ1-1 TRBV20-1 many . TGCAGTGCTAGAGATCTTGCGGAAAACACTGAAGCTTTCTTT CSARDLAENTEAFF
TRBJ2-7 TRBV7-9 . . TGTGCCAGCAGCGGGGGAAAGGGATGGGGATCCTACGAGCAGTACTTC CASSGGKGWGSYEQYF
TRBJ2-3 TRBV28 many . TGTGCCAGCAGTGCCCCCGGTTGGGGCACAGATACGCAGTATTTT CASSAPGWGTDTQYF
TRBJ2-2 TRBV4-1 . TRBD2 TGCGCCAGCAGCCGGGGGGGGGGAGGAGGAGGAACCGGGGAGCTGTTTTTT CASSRGGGGGGTGELFF
TRBJ1-1 TRBV5-1 many TRBD1 TGCGCCAGCAGCTCCCGGGACAGGGCCGACACTGAAGCTTTCTTT CASSSRDRADTEAFF
TRBJ2-7 TRBV7-6 few . TGTGCCAGAGGATTAACCTACGAGCAGTACTTC CARGLTYEQYF
TRBJ1-6 TRBV5-5 . . TGTGCCAGCAGCTTGGGGCAGGGGAGCAATTCACCCCTCCACTTT CASSLGQGSNSPLHF
TRBJ1-1 TRBV28 . TRBD1 TGTGCCAGCAGTTTTCAGGGGGGGGTGTGGAACACTGAAGCTTTCTTT CASSFQGGVWNTEAFF
TRBJ2-7 TRBV4-3 few TRBD2 TGCGCCAGCAGCCAAGAGATTCTAGCGGGGCTCAACGAGCAGTACTTC CASSQEILAGLNEQYF
TRBJ2-7 TRBV28 few . TGTGCCAGCAGTTTATGGTATTACAAGAGAGCCCCCTACGAGCAGTACTTC CASSLWYYKRAPYEQYF
TRBJ1-4 TRBV18 few . TGTGCCAGCTCACCAAACGGGGAAAAACTGTTTTTT CASSPNGEKLFF
TRBJ2-5 TRBV9 . . TGTGCCGGCAGCGAAGGACAACAAGAGACCCAGTACTTC CAGSEGQQETQYF
TRBJ1-2 TRBV20-1 few . TGCAGTGCTAGGGAACTAGGGGTCCTCTATGGCTACACCTTC CSARELGVLYGYTF
TRBJ2-3 TRBV29-1 few TRBD1 TGCAGCGTTGAACAGCTAGGACAGGGAGACACAGATACGCAGTATTTT CSVEQLGQGDTDTQYF
TRBJ1-4 TRBV20-1 . . TGCAGTGCGGAACGTCGGGGCTGGGAAAAACTGTCTTTT CSAERRGWEKLSF
TRBJ1-6 TRBV7-9 . . TGTGCCAGCAGCTGGGGGGAGGCAGGGTTAAATTCACCCCTCCACTTT CASSWGEAGLNSPLHF
TRBJ1-1 TRBV30 many . TGTGCCTGGAGATGGCAGGGGAACACTGAAGCTTTCTTT CAWRWQGNTEAFF
TRBJ2-1 TRBV20-1 many TRBD2 TGCAGTGCTAGAGAGTGGGGACTAGCGGGAGCGCCCTCCTACAATGAGCAGTTCTTC CSAREWGLAGAPSYNEQFF
TRBJ2-7 TRBV27 many . TGTGCCAGCAGTATGGAGGGCAGAACCTACGAGCAGTACTTC CASSMEGRTYEQYF
TRBJ2-1 TRBV6-2/TRBV6-3 many TRBD2 TGTGCCAGCAGTATCCCGAGCGGGAGGGACTACAATGAGCAGTTCTTC CASSIPSGRDYNEQFF
TRBJ1-2 TRBV19 few TRBD1 TGTGCCAGTAAAGGGACAGTCCCTAACTATGGCTACACCTTC CASKGTVPNYGYTF
TRBJ2-7 TRBV7-6 . . TGTGCCAGCAGCGCTTGGCAGGGTAAGAGGGAGCAGTACTTC CASSAWQGKREQYF
TRBJ2-1 TRBV28 few . TGTGCCGCGACCGGGACCCTACATAACAATGAGCAGTTCTTC CAATGTLHNNEQFF
TRBJ2-1 TRBV7-2 many TRBD2 TGTGCCAGCACCACGGGACTAGGGTACAATGAGCAGTTCTTC CASTTGLGYNEQFF
TRBJ1-6 TRBV6-5 few . TGTGCCAGCAGTTACGAGAGGGGAGGTTCCTATAATTCACCCCTCCACTTT CASSYERGGSYNSPLHF
TRBJ2-1 TRBV10-3 few . TGTGCCATCAGTGTCCGGGACGTAACCTACAATGAGCAGTTCTTC CAISVRDVTYNEQFF
TRBJ2-5 TRBV6-1 many . TGTGCCAGCAACCGACAGAAGCAAGAGACCCAGTACTTC CASNRQKQETQYF
TRBJ1-6 TRBV12-3/TRBV12-4 . TRBD1 TGTGCCAGCAGTTTTGGACAGGGCGGTAATTCACCCCTCCACTTT CASSFGQGGNSPLHF
TRBJ1-6 TRBV7-2 many . TGTGCCAGCAGCTTATCACAGACAAGCTCCTATAATTCACCCCTCCACTTT CASSLSQTSSYNSPLHF
TRBJ2-7 TRBV4-1 . . TGCGCCAGCAGCCAAGAGTCTTGGACTTCTAGATACGAGCAGTACTTC CASSQESWTSRYEQYF
TRBJ1-4 TRBV7-2 few TRBD1 TGTGCCAGCAGCTTATCCAGGGGGAATGAAAAACTGTTTTTT CASSLSRGNEKLFF
TRBJ2-5 TRBV3-1 few . TGTGCCAGCAGCCAAGAGCAAGCGTCACAAGAGACCCAGTACTTC CASSQEQASQETQYF
TRBJ1-2 TRBV28 . . TGTGCCAGCACGTTGGGGAACTATGGCTACACCTTC CASTLGNYGYTF
TRBJ2-3 TRBV2 . TRBD2 TGTGCCAGCAGTCTGACTAGCGGGACGCACACAGATACGCAGTATTTT CASSLTSGTHTDTQYF
TRBJ2-7 TRBV7-9 . TRBD2 TGTGCCAGCAGCCGATCCGGGGGGGACGACGAGCAGTACTTC CASSRSGGDDEQYF
TRBJ1-6 TRBV12-5 . . TGTGCTAGTGGTTTGGGGCTCTGGAATTCACCCCTCCACTTT CASGLGLWNSPLHF
TRBJ1-2 TRBV6-1 few TRBD1 TGTGCCAGCAGTGAAGCAGGGGGCGATTTTGGTGGCTACACCTTC CASSEAGGDFGGYTF
TRBJ1-2 TRBV10-3 . . TGTGCCATCAGTGGACAGTCCTATGGCTACACCTTC CAISGQSYGYTF
TRBJ2-3 TRBV7-2 many TRBD1 TGTGCCAGCAGCCGGACAGGGTTCGGGGATACGCAGTATTTT CASSRTGFGDTQYF
TRBJ2-5 TRBV7-6 . . TGTGCCAGCAGCTTAGGTCCGGGGCCCCGGCGGGCCCAGTACTTC CASSLGPGPRRAQYF
TRBJ2-7 TRBV7-9 . . TGTGCCAGCAGCCCCCTCGGCACACGGAGCTACGAGCAGTACTTC CASSPLGTRSYEQYF
TRBJ1-1 TRBV5-4 . . TGTGCCAGCAGCTTGGTGGGGGCTCGGAACACTGAAGCTTTCTTT CASSLVGARNTEAFF
TRBJ2-3 TRBV6-1 many . TGTGCCAGCAGTGAAGTATTGGCACAGGGAGGGGATACGCAGTATTTT CASSEVLAQGGDTQYF
TRBJ1-5 TRBV7-6 . TRBD1 TGTGCCAGCAGCGTGACAGGGAGAGAGCCCCAGCATTTT CASSVTGREPQHF
TRBJ2-1 TRBV20-1 many . TGCAGTGCGTTCGCGTCTCCCGCTTACAATGAGCAGTTCTTC CSAFASPAYNEQFF
TRBJ2-7 TRBV5-1 many TRBD2 TGCGCCAGCAGCTTGGTCGGTAGCGGGGCCTACGAGCAGTACTTC CASSLVGSGAYEQYF
TRBJ2-7 TRBV20-1 . . TGCAGTGCTAGCCGAACGGACGGGACCTACGAGCAGTACTTC CSASRTDGTYEQYF